Listed here is a single TCR beta chain. This record belongs to a study of OX40 agonist ivuxolimab in advanced cancers. Study information: Six ivuxolimab dose levels, 0.01 to 10 mg/kg, were given intravenously every 2 weeks. Mean age roughly 65 years, range about 20 to 90; 82.7% male. People who had prior anti-PD-1, anti-PD-L1 or anti-CTLA-4 therapy could take part, and roughly 40% had some.

Peripheral blood came from all dose cohorts at three timepoints. Using immunoSEQ multiplex PCR, the repertoire was profiled, and TCRdb retains in-frame clones only, with some absent. The table lists fewer than 60,000 clones, about three quarters of them singletons, with approximately 7.9% in the top ten. Germline V gives CDR1 SGHDT, CDR2 YYEEEE. The CDR3 is 14 residues long. Sequences were derived from CD4+ or CD8+ T cells sorted from blood, sampled in a trial of the OX40 agonist ivuxolimab. The genes are TRBV5-6 and TRBJ2-5; D is uncertain. Judging by the DNA end, TRBJ2-7 fits better; the J call may be wrong. The sequence was collected from an adult with an advanced solid tumor such as melanoma, head and neck, liver or kidney cancer. CDR3 sequence (DNA): TGTGCCAGCAGCGAAGATAATCTTTCCTACGAGCAGTACTTC. This gives the protein CASSEDNLSYEQYF.